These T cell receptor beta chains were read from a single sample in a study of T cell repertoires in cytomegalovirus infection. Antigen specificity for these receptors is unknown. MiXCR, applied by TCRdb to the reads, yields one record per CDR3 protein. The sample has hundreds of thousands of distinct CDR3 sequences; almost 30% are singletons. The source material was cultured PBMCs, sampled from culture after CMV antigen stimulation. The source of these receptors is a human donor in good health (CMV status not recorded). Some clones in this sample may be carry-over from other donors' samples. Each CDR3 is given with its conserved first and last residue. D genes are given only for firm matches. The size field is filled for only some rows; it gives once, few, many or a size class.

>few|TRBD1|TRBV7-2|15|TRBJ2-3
CASSPMTGGPDTQYF
TGTGCCAGCAGCCCGATGACAGGGGGACCAGATACGCAGTATTTT
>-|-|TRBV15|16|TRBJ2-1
CATSRPGGTSGWEQFF
TGTGCCACCAGCAGGCCTGGAGGGACCTCTGGATGGGAGCAGTTCTTC
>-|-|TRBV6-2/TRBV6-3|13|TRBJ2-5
CASSYELGETQYF
TGTGCCAGCAGTTACGAGTTGGGAGAGACCCAGTACTTC
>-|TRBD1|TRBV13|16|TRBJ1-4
CASSLGTGGTNEKLFF
TGTGCCAGCAGCCTCGGGACAGGGGGCACTAATGAAAAACTGTTTTTT
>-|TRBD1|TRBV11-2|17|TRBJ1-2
CASSLSAGTGGNYGYTF
TGTGCCAGCAGCTTATCAGCCGGGACAGGGGGCAACTATGGCTACACCTTC
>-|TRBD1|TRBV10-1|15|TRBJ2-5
CASRVFGQGQGTQYF
TGCGCCAGCAGGGTATTCGGACAGGGGCAGGGGACCCAGTACTTC
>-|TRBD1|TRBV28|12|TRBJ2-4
CASRPTGDIQYF
TGTGCCAGTAGACCTACAGGGGACATTCAGTACTTC
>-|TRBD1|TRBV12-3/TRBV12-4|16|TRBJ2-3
CASSLALGQTTDTQYF
TGTGCCAGCAGTTTAGCGCTGGGACAGACCACAGATACGCAGTATTTT
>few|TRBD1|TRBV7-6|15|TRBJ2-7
CASSLAGTDTYEQYF
TGTGCCAGCAGCTTAGCGGGGACAGATACCTACGAGCAGTACTTC
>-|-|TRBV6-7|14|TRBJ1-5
CASSYSGTISPQHF
TGTGCCAGCAGTTACTCGGGTACAATCAGCCCCCAGCATTTT
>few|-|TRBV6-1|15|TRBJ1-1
CASSRGGAGSTEAFF
TGTGCCAGCAGTCGCGGGGGTGCTGGGAGCACTGAAGCTTTCTTT
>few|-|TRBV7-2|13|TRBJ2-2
CASSLAVAGELFF
TGTGCCAGCAGCTTAGCGGTGGCCGGGGAGCTGTTTTTT
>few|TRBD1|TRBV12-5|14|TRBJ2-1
CASGLPPEGAEQFF
TGTGCTAGTGGTTTGCCCCCCGAGGGGGCCGAGCAGTTCTTC
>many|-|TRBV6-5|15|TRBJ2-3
CASSYSGEGTDTQYF
TGTGCCAGCAGTTACTCTGGAGAGGGCACAGATACGCAGTATTTT
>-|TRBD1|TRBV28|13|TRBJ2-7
CASMLGTAYEQYF
TGTGCCAGCATGCTCGGGACAGCCTACGAGCAGTACTTC
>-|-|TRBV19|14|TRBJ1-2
CASSAPGIAYGYTF
TGTGCCAGTAGTGCCCCCGGGATCGCCTATGGCTACACCTTC
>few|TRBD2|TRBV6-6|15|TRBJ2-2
CASSPTSGSTGELFF
TGTGCCAGCAGTCCGACTAGCGGGAGTACCGGGGAGCTGTTTTTT
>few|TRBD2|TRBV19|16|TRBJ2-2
CATPVSVLAGEGELFF
TGTGCCACCCCAGTCTCCGTCCTAGCGGGAGAAGGGGAGCTGTTTTTT
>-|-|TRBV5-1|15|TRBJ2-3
CASSSTGRSTDTQYF
TGCGCCAGCAGCTCCACAGGGAGGAGCACAGATACGCAGTATTTT
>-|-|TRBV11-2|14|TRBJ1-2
CASSRNPSSDGYTF
TGTGCCAGCAGCAGAAACCCGAGTAGTGATGGCTACACCTTC
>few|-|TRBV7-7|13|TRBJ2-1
CASSLALNNEQFF
TGTGCTAGCAGCTTAGCACTAAACAATGAGCAGTTCTTC
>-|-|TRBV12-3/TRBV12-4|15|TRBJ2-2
CASSLSSDGTGELFF
TGTGCCAGCAGTCTGTCTAGCGATGGTACCGGGGAGCTGTTTTTT
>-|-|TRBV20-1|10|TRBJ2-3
CSSGTDTQYF
TGCAGTTCAGGCACAGATACGCAGTATTTT
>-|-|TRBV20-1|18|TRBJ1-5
CSAIRWKGVGNSNQPQHF
TGCAGTGCCATCCGTTGGAAGGGGGTAGGGAATAGCAATCAGCCCCAGCATTTT
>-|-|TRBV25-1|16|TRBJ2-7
CASSEGLTERDYEQYF
TGTGCCAGCAGTGAAGGATTGACGGAGAGAGACTACGAGCAGTACTTC
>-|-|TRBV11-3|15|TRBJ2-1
CASSLERAPYNEQFF
TGTGCCAGCAGCTTAGAGAGGGCCCCCTACAATGAGCAGTTCTTC
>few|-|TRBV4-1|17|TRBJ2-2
CASSQEGASANTGELFF
TGCGCCAGCAGCCAAGAAGGAGCTAGCGCAAACACCGGGGAGCTGTTTTTT
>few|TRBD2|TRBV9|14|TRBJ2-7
CASSPSGRIDEQYF
TGTGCCAGCAGCCCTAGCGGGAGGATCGACGAGCAGTACTTC
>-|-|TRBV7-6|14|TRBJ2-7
CASSSRDHPDEQYF
TGTGCCAGCAGCTCCCGGGACCACCCGGACGAGCAGTACTTC
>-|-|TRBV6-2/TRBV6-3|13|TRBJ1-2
CASTRGPEGGYTF
TGTGCCAGCACTCGCGGACCGGAGGGCGGCTACACCTTC
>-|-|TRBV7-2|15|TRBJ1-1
CASVPGLGLNTEAFF
TGTGCCAGCGTTCCGGGACTGGGGCTCAACACTGAAGCTTTCTTT
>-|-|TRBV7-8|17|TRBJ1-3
CASSLAWGGSSGNTIYF
TGTGCCAGCAGCTTAGCGTGGGGGGGGTCCTCTGGAAACACCATATATTTT
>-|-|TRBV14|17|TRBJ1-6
CASSQYGGIMNNSPLHF
TGTGCCAGCAGCCAATATGGGGGAATCATGAATAATTCACCCCTCCACTTT
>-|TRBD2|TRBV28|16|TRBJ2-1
CASRSRTSGSYNEQFF
TGTGCCAGCAGATCCCGGACTAGCGGCTCCTACAATGAGCAGTTCTTC
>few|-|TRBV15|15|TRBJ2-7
CATSGRDLPSYEQYF
TGTGCCACCAGCGGTAGGGACTTACCGTCCTACGAGCAGTACTTC
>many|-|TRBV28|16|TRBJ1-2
CASSPNGGKIGYGYTF
TGTGCCAGCAGTCCCAACGGGGGTAAAATTGGCTATGGCTACACCTTC
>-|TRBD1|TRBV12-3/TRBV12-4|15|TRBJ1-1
CASSTGQVMNTEAFF
TGTGCCAGCAGTACCGGACAGGTAATGAACACTGAAGCTTTCTTT
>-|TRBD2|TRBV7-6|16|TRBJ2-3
CASSSSGVVPTDTQYF
TGTGCCAGCAGCTCCAGCGGGGTTGTACCCACAGATACGCAGTATTTT
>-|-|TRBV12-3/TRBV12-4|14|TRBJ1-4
CASSFGTLNEKLFF
TGTGCCAGCAGTTTCGGGACCCTTAATGAAAAACTGTTTTTT
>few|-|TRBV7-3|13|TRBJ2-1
CASSSYRNNEQFF
TGTGCCAGCAGCTCCTACAGGAACAATGAGCAGTTCTTC
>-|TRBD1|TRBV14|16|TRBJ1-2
CASSQGTGGRPIGYTF
TGTGCCAGCAGCCAAGGGACAGGCGGGAGGCCTATTGGCTACACCTTC
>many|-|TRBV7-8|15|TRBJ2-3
CASTSHRGGLNTQYF
TGTGCCAGCACTTCCCACAGGGGAGGGTTGAATACGCAGTATTTT
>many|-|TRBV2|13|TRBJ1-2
CASRGHLNYGYTF
TGTGCCAGCAGGGGACACTTAAACTATGGCTACACCTTC
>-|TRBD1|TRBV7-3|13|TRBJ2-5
CASSSRGIETQYF
TGTGCCAGCAGCTCCAGGGGGATAGAGACCCAGTACTTC
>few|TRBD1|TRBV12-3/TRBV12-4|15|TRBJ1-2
CASSLTGRTNYGYTF
TGTGCCAGCAGTTTGACAGGGCGAACTAACTATGGCTACACCTTC
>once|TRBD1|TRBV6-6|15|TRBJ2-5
CASSAVAGGQETQYF
TGTGCCAGCAGTGCCGTCGCAGGGGGCCAAGAGACCCAGTACTTC
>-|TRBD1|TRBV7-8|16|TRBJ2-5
CASSSLWTGVQETQYF
TGTGCCAGCAGCTCCTTGTGGACAGGAGTCCAAGAGACCCAGTACTTC
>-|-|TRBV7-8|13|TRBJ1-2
CASSLPQGNGYTF
TGTGCCAGCAGCTTACCACAGGGAAATGGCTACACCTTC
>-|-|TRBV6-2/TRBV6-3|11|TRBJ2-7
CASSRIYEQYF
TGTGCCAGCAGCCGAATATACGAGCAGTACTTC
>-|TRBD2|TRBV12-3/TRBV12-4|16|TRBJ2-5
CASSKTSGGYQETQYF
TGTGCCAGCAGTAAAACTAGCGGGGGGTACCAAGAGACCCAGTACTTC
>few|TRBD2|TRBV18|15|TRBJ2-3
CASSPPLAGEYTQYF
TGTGCCAGCTCACCACCACTAGCGGGGGAATATACGCAGTATTTT
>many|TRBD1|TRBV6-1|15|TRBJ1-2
CASSEGGGLNYGYTF
TGTGCCAGCAGTGAGGGAGGGGGCCTAAACTATGGCTACACCTTC
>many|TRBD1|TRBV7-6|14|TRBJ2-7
CASSSQGASYEQYF
TGTGCCAGCAGCTCGCAGGGGGCGTCCTACGAGCAGTACTTC
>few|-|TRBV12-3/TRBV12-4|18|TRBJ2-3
CASSFVIGGGGGADTQYF
TGTGCCAGCAGTTTCGTCATAGGCGGCGGAGGGGGAGCAGATACGCAGTATTTT
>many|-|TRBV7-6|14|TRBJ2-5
CASSLVALLETQYF
TGTGCCAGCAGCTTAGTGGCTCTCCTGGAGACCCAGTACTTC
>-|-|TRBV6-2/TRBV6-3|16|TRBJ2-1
CASSAPWGADYNEQFF
TGTGCCAGCAGTGCCCCGTGGGGCGCCGATTACAATGAGCAGTTCTTC